This TCR beta chain was identified in a study of T-cell memory formation after mild COVID-19. Regarding the study as a whole: Whereas later expanders leaned CD4+, clones contracting day 15 to 85 showed a balanced CD4/CD8 makeup. Memory sampled before infection contained some responding clones, suggesting cross-reactive memory joined.

V shed 6 bases and J shed 7 bases, with 36 bases lying between them. This CDR3 is 19 amino acids long. The germline CDR1 and CDR2 sequences are DFQATT and SNEGSKA (reference sequence). With respect to this clonotype: Its antigen remains unidentified.

TCRdb itself ran the 5' RACE reads through MiXCR, one entry per CDR3 protein. Of approximately 450,000 distinct CDR3 sequences in the sample, roughly 18% are singletons; the top ten hold about 12%. This sequence joins TRBV20-1 and TRBJ1-1; TRBD1 might be the D (5 bases). The sequence derives from an adult woman who had mild COVID-19 (a few samples of this study predate the infection). Cell type and time point are not known. The sample was PBMCs or a T cell subset sorted from them (not recorded which). CDR3: CSASQALGAGQFLRSEAFF. The CDR3 bases are TGCAGTGCCAGCCAAGCCCTCGGGGCCGGCCAGTTCTTGCGTAGTGAAGCTTTCTTT.